The TCR beta chain under discussion was sequenced for a study of shared clonotypes between healthy human individuals. Study results and caveats: Only blood was sampled, and tissue TCR repertoires likely differ from blood ones.

How the authors handled the data: Junction-only sequences without quality scores came from ImmunoSEQ, so filtering differed. Sequencing was performed with immunoSEQ multiplex PCR; in TCRdb, only in-frame clones are kept and a portion is missing. For V, J and clone size, that table is used; D and trimming come from the DNA. The data hold around 500,000 clones, with about 79% observed a single time. Comment on this clone: Antigen specificity is unknown.

Germline CDR1 reads LNHDA; CDR2 reads SQIVND (reference sequence). The CDR3 is 15 residues long. Losses at the gene ends were 6 bases for V and 4 bases for J; bases not matched to a gene: 12. Genomic DNA from unsorted samples was obtained from 70 million to 95 million PBMCs (per sample). This receptor was identified in a woman in her 40s in good health. Some clones in this sample may be carry-over from other donors' samples. Sequenced sample: PBMCs. The gene calls are TRBV19 and TRBJ2-7; 7 nucleotides line up with TRBD2. This CDR3 is CASSAGLDGLYEQYF. CDR3 DNA sequence: TGTGCCAGTAGCGCAGGACTAGACGGCTTGTACGAGCAGTACTTC.